This TCR beta chain came from a study of identical twins. The CDR3 spans 14 residues. Trimming took off 2 bases at V and 8 bases at J, with 14 bases between the two ends. Germline values: CDR1 LGHDT, CDR2 YNNKEL (reference sequence). One entry per CDR3 protein results from TCRdb running MiXCR on the 5' RACE reads. This sample has 1.5 million or so distinct CDR3 sequences; roughly a third occur once, and the top ten carry about 0.25%. This clonotype was observed a few times. This TCR came from a newborn girl in good health. The chain recombines TRBV3-1 with TRBJ2-3; D may be TRBD2 (6 bases). Source material: cord blood. The CDR3 here is CASSQRTSSGTQYF. CDR3 in DNA: TGTGCCAGCAGCCAACGAACTAGCAGTGGTACGCAGTATTTT.